The 10 T cell receptor beta chains in this list originate from one sample, sequenced in a study of Graves' ophthalmopathy and Graves' hyperthyroidism. TCR beta CDR3 regions were amplified from RNA transcripts. An opening RT-PCR round employed HTBI primers and preceded a second-round multiplex PCR. TCRdb independently ran MiXCR on the multiplex PCR reads; one entry per CDR3 protein. The data hold just over 400,000 distinct CDR3 sequences, with under 25% observed a single time. The source material was peripheral blood. The receptors originated from a woman under 30 with stable Graves' hyperthyroidism.

The rearrangement joins TRBV5-1 to TRBJ2-5, with a tentative D call TRBD2 (6 bases). The CDR3 covers 14 residues. V lost 3 bases to trimming and J lost 2 bases, with 11 bases between them. Per the germline V gene, CDR1 is SGHRS and CDR2 is YFSETQ. CDR3 nucleotide sequence: TGCGCCAGCAGCTCCTCGGGAGATCAAGAGACCCAGTACTTC. It codes for CASSSSGDQETQYF. Combining the CDR3 with reference TRBV5-1 and TRBJ2-5 gives the whole variable domain KAGVTQTPRYLIKTRGQQVTLSCSPISGHRSVSWYQQTPGQGLQFLFEYFSETQRNKGNFPGRFSGRQFSNSRSEMNVSTLELGDSALYLCASSSSGDQETQYFGPGTRLLVL.

This clonotype was seen ten or more times. The chain employs TRBV20-1 and TRBJ2-7; D remains ambiguous. The germline CDR1 and CDR2 sequences are DFQATT and SNEGSKA (reference sequence). The germline V and J ends were trimmed by 6 bases and 0 bases, with 12 bases remaining between them. The CDR3 totals 13 residues. The CDR3 is CSATTRNSYEQYF. In nucleotides, the CDR3 is TGCAGTGCCACAACACGAAACTCCTACGAGCAGTACTTC.

The table lists this clonotype with many counts. The rearrangement joins TRBV9 to TRBJ2-6; tentative D call: TRBD2 (5 bases). CDR3 length equals 14 residues. V was clipped by 3 bases and J by 7 bases, with 11 bases between them. From germline, CDR1 is SGDLS and CDR2 YYNGEE. The CDR3 nucleotides read TGTGCCAGCAGCGCCCAGGCGGGTGCCAACGTCCTGACTTTC. This sequence encodes CASSAQAGANVLTF.

This clonotype has at least ten counts. The chain is built from TRBV4-2 and TRBJ2-7, with D perhaps matching TRBD2 (5 bases). Trimming removed 4 bases at V and 6 bases at J, with 13 bases between. Germline CDR1 and CDR2: LGHNA and YNFKEQ. This CDR3 is 13 amino acids long. The CDR3 sequence: CASSRGVGAEQYF. The CDR3 bases are TGTGCCAGCAGCCGAGGAGTGGGAGCCGAGCAGTACTTC.

A word on this clonotype: Being one base from a much bigger clone, this may be a read error. This sequence joins TRBV6-1 and TRBJ1-2, with D perhaps TRBD1 (5 bases). The germline CDR1 and CDR2 sequences are MNHNS and SASEGT. The CDR3 loop spans 13 amino acids. CDR3 in DNA: TGTGTCACACAGTCGGGGCCAGACTATGGCTACACCTTC. This encodes CVTQSGPDYGYTF.

The CDR3 sequence: CSAQSRDSYEQYF. Here the CDR3 DNA reads TGCAGCGCCCAGTCCAGGGACTCATACGAGCAGTACTTC. This sequence joins TRBV29-1 and TRBJ2-7, with D possibly being TRBD2 (6 bases). The CDR3 is 13 amino acids. V was clipped by 7 bases and J by 4 bases, with 17 bases between them. Germline V lookup: CDR1 SQVTM, CDR2 ANQGSEA.

In this sample, this clonotype turned up many times. This rearrangement joins TRBV6-1 to TRBJ2-7; D is perhaps TRBD1 (6 bases). The CDR3 has 14 amino acids. Between the trimmed V and J ends, which lost 6 bases and 5 bases, there was a span of 17 bases. Germline CDR1 reads MNHNS; CDR2 reads SASEGT. CDR3 sequence: CASRERNRADEQYF. CDR3 in DNA: TGTGCCAGCAGGGAGCGGAACAGGGCGGACGAGCAGTACTTC.

This clonotype was observed a handful of times. The chain has TRBV7-8 and TRBJ2-7, with 7 bases that match TRBD1. V lost 4 bases, J lost 6 bases, and 12 bases stayed unmatched. The CDR3 has 15 residues. CDR1 is SGHVS, CDR2 FQNEAQ, per germline. The CDR3 DNA sequence: TGTGCCAGCAGCTCTACCGGGACAGAGGGCCTCGAGCAGTACTTC. Translation gives CASSSTGTEGLEQYF. The full variable domain, rest sourced from reference TRBV7-8 and TRBJ2-7, is GAGVSQSPRYKVAKRGQDVALRCDPISGHVSLFWYQQALGQGPEFLTYFQNEAQLDKSGLPSDRFFAERPEGSVSTLKIQRTQQEDSAVYLCASSSTGTEGLEQYFGPGTRLTVT.

CDR3 amino acids: CASNRDNLGTYEQYF. The CDR3 bases are TGTGCCAGCAATCGGGACAACCTGGGAACCTACGAGCAGTACTTC. This chain connects TRBV6-1 to TRBJ2-7; D is possibly TRBD1 (6 bases). Germline V CDR1 and CDR2: MNHNS, SASEGT. CDR3 length equals 15 residues. The V and J ends lost 7 bases and 2 bases respectively, with 18 bases between them.

This clonotype was counted ten times or more. J is TRBJ1-2 and V is TRBV2; D not resolved. In germline, CDR1 is SNHLY, CDR2 FYNNEI. The CDR3 sequence is 12 residues long. Trimming shortened V by 7 bases and J by 5 bases, and 11 bases separated the two germline ends. The CDR3 spells CASKGLVYGYTF. CDR3 DNA: TGTGCCAGCAAAGGCTTAGTTTATGGCTACACCTTC.